This T cell receptor (beta chain) was sequenced in a study of beta chain features in type 1 diabetes. Study summary: Cell yields, age and gender were similar between patients and healthy donors.

Study-level results: More deletions and fewer insertions at VDJ junctions were seen in type 1 diabetes patients. The study found moderately but significantly shorter TCRB CDR3s in all four CD4+ subsets of Type 1 diabetes patients. Any HLA effect on TCRB rearrangement was left unresolved by small sub-analyses.

The entirety of the isolated RNA underwent reverse transcription, so expressed TCRB transcripts were sequenced. Method: immunoSEQ multiplex PCR; TCRdb's copy keeps in-frame clones and lacks some. The sample carries over 200,000 clones, around 9.9% recorded once. This CDR3 is 15 amino acids long. Germline V lookup: CDR1 SEHNR, CDR2 FQNEAQ (reference sequence). Deletions cut 1 base from V and 2 bases from J, with 9 bases between. This clone occurred a few times. Its antigen is not known. Specimen: naive CD4+ T cells from blood. The sequence was obtained from a man under 40 with type 1 diabetes. This chain links TRBV7-9 with TRBJ2-1; D is undetermined. CDR3 DNA sequence: TGTGCCAGCAGCTTAGGAGAGACTCCCTACAATGAGCAGTTCTTC. Translating gives CASSLGETPYNEQFF. The full variable domain, completed using reference TRBV7-9 and TRBJ2-1, is DTGVSQNPRHKITKRGQNVTFRCDPISEHNRLYWYRQTLGQGPEFLTYFQNEAQLEKSRLLSDRFSAERPKGSFSTLEIQRTEQGDSAMYLCASSLGETPYNEQFFGPGTRLTVL.